Following are 4 T cell receptor beta chains from one sample sequenced in a study of tissue T cells after allogeneic stem cell transplantation. Repertoires were generated with immunoSEQ multiplex PCR, while TCRdb's copy carries only in-frame clones and drops some. The table includes 1,200 to 1,500 clones, under 60% detected once. The time point here: mouse harvest day 14 after allogeneic transplant. Tail vein injection delivered 10^7 T-cell-depleted bone marrow cells and 10^6 splenic CD5+ T cells. Sequencing used liver tissue. These receptors were obtained from a female BALB/c mouse given C57BL/6 T cells with graft-versus-host disease after an allogeneic hematopoietic cell transplant.

Regarding this clone: Mouse gene names apply. This CDR3 is CASSEDNYAEQFF. The part of the CDR3 DNA that was read is TGTGCCAGCAGTGAGGACAACTATGCTGAGCAGTTC. The chain employs TRBV13-1 and TRBJ2-1, with no clear D. Coverage ceases 1 residue before the CDR3 finishes, and the germline J gene fills in the end. V lost 2 bases and J 1 base, leaving 4 bases between the germline ends. The CDR3 totals 13 residues. Germline CDR1 reads NSHNY; CDR2 reads SYGAGN.

By share, this clone ranks as large. Mouse gene names apply. The CDR3 end falls 1 residue outside the read, so it is completed with the germline J gene. The gene calls are TRBV19 and TRBJ2-2; weak D call: TRBD1 (6 bases). Germline V gene sequence: CDR1 FNHDT, CDR2 SITEND (reference sequence). The germline V and J ends were trimmed by 0 bases and 2 bases, with 8 bases remaining between them. The CDR3 runs to 15 residues. Partial CDR3 DNA: TGTGCCAGCAGTATAGCACAGGGCAACACCGGGCAGCTCTAC. Protein product: CASSIAQGNTGQLY. The entire CDR3 protein is CASSIAQGNTGQLYF.

This clone was seen a few times. The genes and germline here are from mouse. The CDR3 end lies 1 residue beyond the end of the read and is filled in from the germline J gene. The chain recombines TRBV19 with TRBJ1-5; D may be TRBD1 (6 bases). Germline-derived CDR1 and CDR2 are FNHDT and SITEND (reference sequence). CDR3 length equals 14 residues. V was cut by 2 bases and J by 4 bases, with 10 bases left in between. The CDR3 sequence: CASSIAGVNQAPLF. The DNA read from the CDR3 is TGTGCCAGCAGTATCGCAGGGGTGAACCAGGCTCCGCTT.

On this clone: Gene names denote mouse genes. CDR3 DNA (partial): TGTGCTAGCAGTGAACAGGGGGATACGCTCTAT. Translation gives CASSEQGDTLY. The entire CDR3 protein reads CASSEQGDTLYF. This sequence joins TRBV17 and TRBJ1-3; 8 nucleotides align to TRBD1. The CDR3 end is not reached by the read, which stops 1 residue before it; the germline J gene fills it in. Looked up from germline, CDR1 is MNHDT and CDR2 is YYDKIL. J lost 8 bases, V lost 5 bases, and 2 bases had no gene match. The CDR3 has 12 amino acids.